A single sample gave rise to the 12 T cell receptor beta chains below, sequenced in a study of spatial heterogeneity in lung cancer. Broader study findings: Tracking of tumor mutation counts was seen in expanded intratumoral alpha and beta TCR counts.

Their target antigens are unknown. The time point is: sample taken at primary tumor resection. TCRdb ran MiXCR on the 5' RACE reads and lists one entry per CDR3 protein. The sample holds about 4,800 distinct CDR3 sequences, over 7.5% seen once. Sequenced here: lung tumor tissue, sampled at surgery. These receptors were taken from a male donor with early-stage non-small cell lung cancer.

In this sample, this clonotype turned up many times. CDR3 nucleotide sequence: TGTGCCAGCAGCTCCTATGACTCGATGAACACCGGGGAGCTGTTTTTT. This codes for CASSSYDSMNTGELFF. This rearrangement joins TRBV7-3 to TRBJ2-2, with unresolved D. V was shortened by 4 bases and J by 1 base, with 13 bases between the two germline ends. Germline assignment: CDR1 SGHTA and CDR2 FQGTGA. The CDR3 is 16 residues long.

This clonotype appeared many times. The rearrangement uses TRBV19 and TRBJ2-2; D gene ambiguous. Germline V gene lookup returns CDR1 LNHDA and CDR2 SQIVND (reference sequence). Between the trimmed V and J ends, which lost 5 bases and 4 bases, there was a span of 17 bases. This CDR3 is 16 amino acids long. This chain's CDR3 is CASSGSRGAGTGELFF. CDR3 DNA sequence: TGTGCCAGTAGTGGATCGCGCGGAGCTGGCACCGGGGAGCTGTTTTTT. Variable domain in full (rest from reference TRBV19 and TRBJ2-2): DGGITQSPKYLFRKEGQNVTLSCEQNLNHDAMYWYRQDPGQGLRLIYYSQIVNDFQKGDIAEGYSVSREKKESFPLTVTSAQKNPTAFYLCASSGSRGAGTGELFFGEGSRLTVL.

This chain's CDR3 is CSAPKTSGANTGELFF. CDR3 in DNA: TGCAGTGCCCCGAAGACTAGCGGGGCGAACACCGGGGAGCTGTTTTTT. The chain couples TRBV20-1 to TRBJ2-2; TRBD2 matches 11 bases. The CDR3 consists of 16 residues. Unmatched junction bases numbered 6, after V lost 6 bases and J lost 0 bases. Germline values: CDR1 DFQATT, CDR2 SNEGSKA (reference sequence).

This clonotype is termed medium-sized. The chain has TRBV5-8 and TRBJ1-1; D is unresolved. Germline V CDR1 and CDR2: SGHTS, YDEGEE. CDR3 size: 13 residues. Trimming cost V 0 bases and J 2 bases, with 5 bases left between them. The CDR3 DNA reads TGTGCCAGCAGCTTGGCTGTAAACACTGAAGCTTTCTTT. Protein sequence: CASSLAVNTEAFF.

The table lists this clonotype with many counts. V usage is TRBV10-1 and J usage is TRBJ1-5; D gene ambiguous. The CDR3 length is 13 residues. The V end lost 5 bases, the J end lost 2 bases, and 7 bases lay between the germline ends. CDR1 and CDR2 from the germline V gene are WNHNN and SYGVQD (reference sequence). This CDR3 reads CASSTNGNQPQHF. The CDR3 DNA reads TGCGCCAGCAGTACCAACGGCAATCAGCCCCAGCATTTT.

This clonotype counts as medium-sized. The chain uses TRBV9 and TRBJ2-3; 9 positions match TRBD2. This CDR3 comprises 15 residues. Germline V lookup: CDR1 SGDLS, CDR2 YYNGEE. The V segment lost 4 bases and the J segment 1 base; nucleotides outside the gene matches: 4. The CDR3 region has the DNA TGTGCCAGCAGCCTCCAGCGGGAGGGCACAGATACGCAGTATTTT. Translated, it gives CASSLQREGTDTQYF.

This clonotype turned up a few times. This chain uses TRBV2 with TRBJ1-2; 7 nucleotides align to TRBD1. Trimming at V came to 5 bases and at J to 0 bases, leaving 6 bases not matched to a gene. The CDR3 is made up of 15 amino acids. Per germline, CDR1 SNHLY and CDR2 FYNNEI. As DNA, the CDR3 is TGTGCCAGCAGTAATGGACAGGACGCTAACTATGGCTACACCTTC. This sequence encodes CASSNGQDANYGYTF.

This clonotype was counted at least ten times. V gene TRBV20-1 combines with J gene TRBJ2-1; tentative D call: TRBD2 (6 bases). CDR1 is DFQATT, CDR2 SNEGSKA, per germline (reference sequence). The CDR3 contains 15 residues. The V end was cut by 4 bases, the J end by 2 bases, with 15 bases between. The CDR3 DNA reads TGCAGTGCTATAGACCGGGGGACCACCTACAATGAGCAGTTCTTC. Translated: CSAIDRGTTYNEQFF.

The chain carries TRBV28 and TRBJ1-2, with D unresolved. The CDR3 length is 12 residues. Germline V lookup: CDR1 MDHEN, CDR2 SYDVKM. V was pared by 6 bases and J by 5 bases, with 10 bases between. The CDR3: CASRVGVYGYTF. CDR3 DNA sequence: TGTGCCAGCAGGGTAGGCGTTTATGGCTACACCTTC.

This clonotype was picked up many times. V is TRBV9 and J is TRBJ1-6; 8 nucleotides line up with TRBD1. The CDR3 is 18 amino acids. From germline, CDR1 is SGDLS and CDR2 YYNGEE. The V and J ends lost 0 bases and 0 bases, in that order; junction bases with no gene match: 5. The CDR3, as DNA: TGTGCCAGCAGCGTAGGAACAGGGGGTAGCTCCTATAATTCACCCCTCCACTTT. Translated, it gives CASSVGTGGSSYNSPLHF. The full variable domain, rest sourced from reference TRBV9 and TRBJ1-6, is DSGVTQTPKHLITATGQRVTLRCSPRSGDLSVYWYQQSLDQGLQFLIQYYNGEERAKGNILERFSAQQFPDLHSELNLSSLELGDSALYFCASSVGTGGSSYNSPLHFGNGTRLTVT.

This clonotype is labeled as medium-sized. The chain carries TRBV9 and TRBJ2-2, with a weak D call TRBD2 (6 bases). Deletions cut 3 bases from V and 6 bases from J, with 12 bases between. Germline CDR1 reads SGDLS; CDR2 reads YYNGEE. This CDR3 comprises 14 residues. The CDR3 here is CASSERRESGELFF. CDR3 sequence (DNA): TGTGCCAGCAGCGAAAGACGGGAGTCCGGGGAGCTGTTTTTT.

This clonotype was detected a few times. This chain joins TRBV28 and TRBJ2-1; D may be TRBD2 (6 bases). Trimming left V 10 bases short and J 7 bases short, with 14 bases between. This CDR3 is built from 12 residues. The germline V gene has CDR1 MDHEN and CDR2 SYDVKM. CDR3 in amino acids: CATTSTENEQFF. As DNA, the CDR3 is TGTGCCACCACTAGCACGGAGAATGAGCAGTTCTTC.